Given below is one T cell receptor beta chain in context. Its antigen remains undetermined. No much larger clonotype is one base removed from it; base qualities were not supplied. The donors belonged to the validation cohort of around 130 subjects, which was separate from the approximately 700-subject first cohort. Via the germline V gene, CDR1 is MGHRA and CDR2 YSYEKL. Unmatched junction bases come to 9, with V trimmed by 4 bases and J by 9 bases. The CDR3 has 15 amino acids, counting the end cysteine and phenylalanine. The read is trimmed to its CDR3 DNA, 45 bases read in frame from base 1. To prepare the library, the immunoSEQ multiplex PCR assay was applied. In the paper's pipeline: A statistical classification framework was built for diagnosing cytomegalovirus status from the catalog of TCR beta chain sequences. Here the immuneACCESS table is served through TCRdb, limited to in-frame sequences with V and J called. Missing clones are a known gap in these copies; in checked studies unresolved V genes cover under half, and the rest lacks a known reason. D and trimming come from the DNA, and the V and J calls and clone size come from that table. This sample gives 160,000 or so clones in total; just under 85% of them show up just once. The ten largest account for around 2.4% of the sample.

This entry comes from a study of cytomegalovirus exposure and HLA in healthy donors (dated by TCRdb to 2015 to 2018). Broadly, across the study: According to a later analysis, one platform produced both the 110 or so validation repertoires and the 670 or so repertoires of the first cohort. The study aimed to test whether signatures of past pathogen exposure could be identified by cataloging public T cell receptors. To predict cytomegalovirus infection status, the study combined high-throughput TCR immunosequencing, statistical association of individual TCRs with disease status, and machine learning. Along with the approximately 600-subject first cohort, a separate validation cohort of 120 different subjects was used. Overall study results and their limits: In vitro tests confirmed that a few of the cytomegalovirus-associated TCR beta chains recognize cytomegalovirus antigens. Subsequent analysis determined that TCRs grouped into clusters in the first cohort also showed a tendency toward co-occurrence across the 90 to 150 validation repertoires, and approximately 93% of cluster scores exceeded 0. A later analysis had no HLA typing for the validation cohort, so co-occurrence there was scored across all 110 or so repertoires. The classifier was reported to diagnose cytomegalovirus status with high specificity and sensitivity in both the original and validation cohorts. The authors suggested that the approach could potentially be generalized to other disease states and immunological phenotypes. A total of roughly 160 TCR beta chains were listed by the study as associated with cytomegalovirus. While some public TCRs were present in many individuals, most TCR sequences turned up only very rarely across donors.

The material sequenced was PBMCs. This clonotype was sampled from a man aged 30 to 45 in good health and CMV-seropositive. Here the chain combines TRBV4-1 and TRBJ2-1; 10 middle bases align to TRBD2. The DNA sequence is given as TGCGCCAGCAGCCTCCGAAGCGGGGGGGGTAGTGAGCAGTTCTTC. This codes for CASSLRSGGGSEQFF.